Sequencing of this T cell receptor (beta chain) was carried out in a study of blood T cell repertoires in COVID-19. This clone was seen more than once but under ten times. Generated by immunoSEQ multiplex PCR, the TCRdb table keeps only in-frame clones and is missing some. The sample includes more than 100,000 clones, nearly 90% of them seen just once. Germline values: CDR1 SGHTA, CDR2 FQGNSA. This CDR3 contains 17 residues. With V trimmed by 1 base and J by 5 bases, 7 bases remained unmatched. The sample taken for sequencing was peripheral blood. This receptor was taken from a woman aged 55-70 years with COVID-19, enrolled during active disease. V and J are TRBV7-2 and TRBJ2-2, with 10 bases fitting TRBD2. In DNA, the CDR3 is TGTGCCAGCAGCTTAGGACTAGCGGGCGGCTCGACCGGGGAGCTGTTTTTT. Its protein is CASSLGLAGGSTGELFF.